This T cell receptor (beta chain) was sequenced in a study of post-analysis software for immune sequencing data (dated by TCRdb to the mid-2010s). Context from the whole study: Recorded disease courses included relapsing-remitting, secondary progressive and progressive-relapsing multiple sclerosis, with some patients lacking subtype annotation. The patient repertoires were set against about 10 previously published healthy control repertoires from donors whose ages ranged from about 6 to 25 years. A subset of samples was prepared in parallel using single-end sample barcoding, then pooled and co-amplified after Illumina adapter ligation.

Results and caveats for the whole study, not just this receptor: Several TRBV segments, including TRBV5-6, TRBV5-1 and TRBV20-1, were significantly more frequent in patients than controls. Direct clustering with F measure revealed strong co-clustering of samples prepared in the same batch, which led to a batch-effect correction. The multiple sclerosis patient group was slightly younger than the control group. Significantly lower normalized Chao1 diversity was found in multiple sclerosis patients than in controls, suggesting substantial peripheral T-cell clonal expansion.

The protocol used for the library was PCR. TCRdb lists the instrument as Illumina HiSeq 2500. To reduce PCR and sequencing biases, unique molecular identifiers were incorporated into the TCR beta cDNA libraries. Approximately 500,000 cDNA molecules were obtained for every 1 to 10 million input T cells, so each molecule roughly corresponded to one T cell. The patient libraries were prepared and sequenced with the same protocol used for the earlier healthy control dataset. Within a given batch, samples were prepared together, multiplexed and sequenced on the same HiSeq lane. The authors processed their data as follows. Raw barcoded reads were processed with MIGEC, discarding single-read molecular identifier groups before consensus assembly and CDR3 extraction. VDJtools was used for post-analysis of the clonotype tables, with diversity normalized by down-sampling every dataset to the smallest sample size. To correct batch-related cross-sample contamination, repertoire overlap clustering matched CDR3 amino acid sequences but not nucleotide sequences. Starting from the raw public reads, TCRdb applied fastp trimming at Q25, assembled clones with MiXCR and retained in-frame beta chains. All rows with the same CDR3 protein become a single entry with the most common DNA and genes. TCRdb's processing, not the study's, gives the V and J calls here. The sample table contains fewer than 900,000 distinct CDR3 sequences; only one count was recorded for around 42% of them. The leading ten clones occupy 4.9% of the sample.

In the case of this clonotype: Its antigen target is currently unknown. No much larger clone is present one base from it, and per-base qualities are unavailable.

The CDR3 has 15 amino acids, counting the end cysteine and phenylalanine. Only the CDR3 DNA stays, 45 bases, in frame from base 1. The germline ends are 10 bases apart after V is trimmed by 0 bases and J by 3 bases. CDR1 and CDR2 are drawn from the germline V gene: SGDLS, YYNGEE. To demonstrate the VDJtools post-analysis software, the study profiled TCR beta repertoires from the peripheral blood of about 13 young patients with multiple sclerosis. The multiple sclerosis patients were children and adolescents ranging in age from 6 to 15 years. The V and J segments used are TRBV9 and TRBJ2-1; the best D guess is TRBD1, with 5 bases matching. The sequence was obtained from a girl between 10 and 17 years old with multiple sclerosis. The source material was blood. The nucleotide sequence reads as follows: TGTGCCAGCAGCGTAGCTGGGGCTGTCTACAATGAGCAGTTCTTC. This sequence encodes CASSVAGAVYNEQFF.